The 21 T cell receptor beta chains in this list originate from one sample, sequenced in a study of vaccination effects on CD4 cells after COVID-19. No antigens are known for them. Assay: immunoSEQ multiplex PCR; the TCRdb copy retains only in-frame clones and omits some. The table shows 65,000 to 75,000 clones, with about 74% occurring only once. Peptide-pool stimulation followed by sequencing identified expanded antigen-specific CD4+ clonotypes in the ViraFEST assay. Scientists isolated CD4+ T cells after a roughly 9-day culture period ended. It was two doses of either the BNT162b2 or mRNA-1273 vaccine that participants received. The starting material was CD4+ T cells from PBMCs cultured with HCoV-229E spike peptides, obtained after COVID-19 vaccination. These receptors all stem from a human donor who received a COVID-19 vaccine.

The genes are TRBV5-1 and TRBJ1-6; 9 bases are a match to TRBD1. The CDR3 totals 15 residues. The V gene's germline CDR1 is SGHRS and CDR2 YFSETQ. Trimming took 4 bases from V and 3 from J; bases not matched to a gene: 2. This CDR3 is CASSRTGDYNSPLHF. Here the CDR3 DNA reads TGCGCCAGCAGCCGGACAGGGGACTATAATTCACCCCTCCACTTT.

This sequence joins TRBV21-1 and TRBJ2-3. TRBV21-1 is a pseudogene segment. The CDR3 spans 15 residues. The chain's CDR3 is CASSPGGEGTDTQYF. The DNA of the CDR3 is TGTGCCAGCAGCCCAGGGGGGGAAGGCACAGATACGCAGTATTTT.

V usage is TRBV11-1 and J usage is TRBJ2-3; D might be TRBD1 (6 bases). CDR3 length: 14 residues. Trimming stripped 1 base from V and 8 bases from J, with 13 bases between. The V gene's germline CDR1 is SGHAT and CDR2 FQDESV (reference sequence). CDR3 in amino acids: CASSLVSGGSTQYF. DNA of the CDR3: TGTGCCAGCAGCTTAGTCTCTGGGGGCAGTACGCAGTATTTT.

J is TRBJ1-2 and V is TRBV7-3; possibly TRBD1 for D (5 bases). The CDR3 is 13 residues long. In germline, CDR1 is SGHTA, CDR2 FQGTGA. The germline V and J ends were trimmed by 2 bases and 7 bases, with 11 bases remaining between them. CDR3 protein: CASSLRQGIGYTF. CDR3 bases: TGTGCCAGCAGCTTACGGCAGGGCATTGGCTACACCTTC.

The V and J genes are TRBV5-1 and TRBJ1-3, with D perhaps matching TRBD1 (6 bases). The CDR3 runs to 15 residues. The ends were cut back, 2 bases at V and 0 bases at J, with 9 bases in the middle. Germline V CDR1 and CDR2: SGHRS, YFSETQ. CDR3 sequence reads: CASSFQGSSGNTIYF. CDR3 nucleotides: TGCGCCAGCAGCTTCCAGGGGAGCTCTGGAAACACCATATATTTT.

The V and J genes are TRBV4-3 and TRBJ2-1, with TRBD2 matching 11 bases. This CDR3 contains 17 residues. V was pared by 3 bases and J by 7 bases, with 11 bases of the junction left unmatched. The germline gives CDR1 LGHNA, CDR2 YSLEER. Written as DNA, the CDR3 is TGCGCCAGCAGCCACCCCATAGCGGGGGGGCCGGGGAATGAGCAGTTCTTC. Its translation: CASSHPIAGGPGNEQFF.

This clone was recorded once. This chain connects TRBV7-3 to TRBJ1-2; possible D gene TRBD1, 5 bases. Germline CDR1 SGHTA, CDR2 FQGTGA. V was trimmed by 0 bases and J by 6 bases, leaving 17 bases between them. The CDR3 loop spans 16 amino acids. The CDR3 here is CASSLTYTGTIDGYTF. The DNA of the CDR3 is TGTGCCAGCAGCTTAACGTACACAGGTACAATTGATGGCTACACCTTC.

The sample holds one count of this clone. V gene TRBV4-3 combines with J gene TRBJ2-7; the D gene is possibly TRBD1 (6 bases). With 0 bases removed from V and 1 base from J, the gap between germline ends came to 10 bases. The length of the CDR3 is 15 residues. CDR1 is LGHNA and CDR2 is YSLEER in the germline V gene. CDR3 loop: CASSQDRGQSYEQYV. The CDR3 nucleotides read TGCGCCAGCAGCCAAGACAGGGGCCAGTCCTACGAGCAGTACGTC.

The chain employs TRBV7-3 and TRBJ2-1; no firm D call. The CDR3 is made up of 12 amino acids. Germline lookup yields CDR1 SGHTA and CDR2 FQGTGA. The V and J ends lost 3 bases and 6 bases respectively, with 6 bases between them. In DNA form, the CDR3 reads TGTGCCAGCAGCTTTCCAGGCAATGAGCAGTTCTTC. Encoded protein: CASSFPGNEQFF.

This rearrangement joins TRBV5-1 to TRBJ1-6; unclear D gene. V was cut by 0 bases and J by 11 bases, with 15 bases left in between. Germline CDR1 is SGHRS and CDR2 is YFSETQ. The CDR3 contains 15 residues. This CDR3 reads CASSLGGGPDAPLHF. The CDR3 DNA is TGCGCCAGCAGCTTGGGGGGAGGGCCGGACGCACCCCTCCACTTT.

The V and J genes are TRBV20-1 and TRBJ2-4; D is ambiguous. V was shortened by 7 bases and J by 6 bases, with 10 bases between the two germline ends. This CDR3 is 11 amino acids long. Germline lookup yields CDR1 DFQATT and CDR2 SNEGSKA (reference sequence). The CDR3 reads CSVGKGNIQYF. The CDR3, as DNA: TGCAGTGTTGGGAAGGGAAACATTCAGTACTTC.

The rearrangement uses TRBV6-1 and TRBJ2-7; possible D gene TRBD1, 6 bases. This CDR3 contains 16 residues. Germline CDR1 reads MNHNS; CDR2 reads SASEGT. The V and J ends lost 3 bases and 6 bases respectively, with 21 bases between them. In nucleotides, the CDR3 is TGTGCCAGCAGTGAGAGGTTAGGACAGCTTGCGGGCGAGCAGTACGTC. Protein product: CASSERLGQLAGEQYV.

CDR3 DNA: TGTGCCAGCAGCCGCCCGGACAGTCGTAATGAGCAGTTCTTC. Translated: CASSRPDSRNEQFF. The chain uses TRBV7-3 and TRBJ2-1, with a possible D match to TRBD1 (6 bases). The CDR3 runs 14 residues. CDR1 is SGHTA and CDR2 is FQGTGA in the germline V gene. Trimming left V 5 bases short and J 7 bases short, with 15 bases between.

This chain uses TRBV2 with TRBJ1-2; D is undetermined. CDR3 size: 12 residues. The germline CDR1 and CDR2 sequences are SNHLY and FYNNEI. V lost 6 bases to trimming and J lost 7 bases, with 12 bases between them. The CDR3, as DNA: TGTGCCAGCAGCCGGGGAGCAGGTGGCTACACCTTC. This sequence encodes CASSRGAGGYTF.

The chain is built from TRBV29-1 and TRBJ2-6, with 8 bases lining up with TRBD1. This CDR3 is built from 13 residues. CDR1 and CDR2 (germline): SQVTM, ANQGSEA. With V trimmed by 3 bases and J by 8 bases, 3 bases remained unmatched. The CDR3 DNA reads TGCAGCGTTGATACAGGGGGGACCAACGTCCTGACTTTC. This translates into CSVDTGGTNVLTF.

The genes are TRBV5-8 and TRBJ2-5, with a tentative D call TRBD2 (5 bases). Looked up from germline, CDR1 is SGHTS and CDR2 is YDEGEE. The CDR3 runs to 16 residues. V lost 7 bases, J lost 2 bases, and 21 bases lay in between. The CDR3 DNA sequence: TGTGCCAGCCCCCATCCCCCCGGGGTCACTCAAGAGACCCAGTACTTC. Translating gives CASPHPPGVTQETQYF. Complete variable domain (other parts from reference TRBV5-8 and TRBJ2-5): EAGVTQSPTHLIKTRGQQATLRCSPISGHTSVYWYQQALGLGLQFLLWYDEGEERNRGNFPPRFSGRQFPNYSSELNVNALELEDSALYLCASPHPPGVTQETQYFGPGTRLLVL.

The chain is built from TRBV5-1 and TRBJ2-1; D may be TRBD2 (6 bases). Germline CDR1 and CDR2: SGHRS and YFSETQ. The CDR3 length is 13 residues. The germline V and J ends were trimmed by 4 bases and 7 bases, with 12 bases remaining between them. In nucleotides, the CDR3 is TGCGCCAGCAGCCTTGGGACTTCGAATGAGCAGTTCTTC. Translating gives CASSLGTSNEQFF.

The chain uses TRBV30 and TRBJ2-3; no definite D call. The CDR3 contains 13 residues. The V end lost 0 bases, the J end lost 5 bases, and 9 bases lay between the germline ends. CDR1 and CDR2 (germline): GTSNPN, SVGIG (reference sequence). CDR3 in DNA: TGTGCCTGGAGTGTACCCTTACGAGATACGCAGTATTTT. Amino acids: CAWSVPLRDTQYF.

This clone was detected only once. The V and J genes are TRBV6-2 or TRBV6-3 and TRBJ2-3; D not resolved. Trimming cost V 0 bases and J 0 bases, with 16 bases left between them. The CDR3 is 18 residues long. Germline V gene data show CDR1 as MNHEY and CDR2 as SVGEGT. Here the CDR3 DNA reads TGTGCCAGCAGTTACTCTTTATTTCTTGCGGCTAGCACAGATACGCAGTATTTT. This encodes CASSYSLFLAASTDTQYF.

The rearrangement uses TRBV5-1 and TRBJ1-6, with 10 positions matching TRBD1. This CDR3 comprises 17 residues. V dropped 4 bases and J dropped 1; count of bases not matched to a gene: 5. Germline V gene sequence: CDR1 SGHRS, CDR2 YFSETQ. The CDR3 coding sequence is TGCGCCAGCAGCAGACAGGGGGCGCAATCCTATAATTCACCCCTCCACTTT. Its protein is CASSRQGAQSYNSPLHF.

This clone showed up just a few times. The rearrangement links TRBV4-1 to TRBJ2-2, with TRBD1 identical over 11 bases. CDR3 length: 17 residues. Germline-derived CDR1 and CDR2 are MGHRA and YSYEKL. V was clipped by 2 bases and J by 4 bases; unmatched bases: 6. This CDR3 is CASSQLGQGARTGELFF. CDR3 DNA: TGCGCCAGCAGCCAACTCGGACAGGGGGCTCGCACCGGGGAGCTGTTTTTT.